This TCR beta chain was captured by sequencing in a study of blood T cell repertoires in COVID-19. Study as a whole: The United States, Italy and Spain provided the acute and convalescent COVID-19 samples. T cells, B-cell-depleted T cells, or PBMCs provided the cDNA or gDNA that served as material.

In germline, CDR1 is MNHEY, CDR2 SVGAGI. This CDR3 contains 14 residues. V lost 7 bases and J lost 4; bases outside the gene matches: 5. Per the study methods: It was from reference gene primer amplification that nucleated cell counts were estimated. Produced via immunoSEQ multiplex PCR; TCRdb's table is partial and in-frame only. That table furnishes V, J and clone size, whereas the DNA furnished D and trimming. The top ten clones hold 15% to 20% of a sample with fewer than 250,000 clones, around four fifths of them seen once. The sequenced material came from peripheral blood. The chain recombines TRBV6-5 with TRBJ1-3; 9 nucleotides agree with TRBD1. The TCR originated in a human donor in a cohort sampled during active COVID-19. CDR3: CASTDRGYGNTIYF. The CDR3 DNA sequence: TGTGCCAGCACGGACAGGGGCTACGGAAACACCATATATTTT.